This is a list of T cell receptor beta chains from one sample in a study of blood T cell repertoires in COVID-19. The assay was immunoSEQ multiplex PCR, and TCRdb's table has in-frame clones only and misses some. The sample lists about 230,000 clones; just under 90% were seen once. Sequencing was done on a sample of PBMCs or T cells enriched from blood (not recorded which). The receptors come from a woman aged 30 to 39 with acute COVID-19. Both conserved end residues are part of each CDR3. A D gene is named only where the DNA matches it firmly. Only some rows state a clone size, as once, few, many or a class for expanded clones.

j_call d_call clone_size v_call cdr3_aa cdr3_nt
TRBJ1-6 - once TRBV6-5 CASTTGLPYNSPLHF TGTGCCAGCACCACAGGGTTGCCCTATAATTCACCCCTCCACTTT
TRBJ2-7 - - TRBV18 CASSLQGGVSEQYF TGTGCCAGCTCACTACAGGGTGGAGTAAGCGAGCAGTACTTC
TRBJ2-2 TRBD1 - TRBV7-3 CASSAYRGRLNTGELFF TGTGCCAGCAGCGCCTACAGGGGACGCCTGAACACCGGGGAGCTGTTTTTT
TRBJ1-1 TRBD1 - TRBV27 CASSFKSGGRGTEAFF TGTGCCAGCAGTTTTAAATCAGGGGGACGGGGCACTGAAGCTTTCTTT
TRBJ1-2 - - TRBV5-6 CASSLGTRDYGYTF TGTGCCAGCAGCTTGGGCACCCGGGACTATGGCTACACCTTC
TRBJ2-1 TRBD2 - TRBV5-4 CASSSPGGLSYNEQFF TGTGCCAGCAGCTCACCGGGGGGACTGAGCTACAATGAGCAGTTCTTC
TRBJ2-5 - once TRBV9 CASSVRGYGTQYF TGTGCCAGCAGCGTGAGGGGGTACGGGACCCAGTACTTC
TRBJ1-6 - - TRBV14 CASSQVPGNSPLHF TGTGCCAGCAGCCAAGTCCCAGGAAACTCACCCCTCCACTTT
TRBJ1-5 - once TRBV28 CATEGDQPQHF TGTGCCACAGAGGGGGATCAGCCCCAGCATTTT
TRBJ2-3 - - TRBV19 CASDQGDTQYF TGTGCCAGCGACCAGGGAGATACGCAGTATTTT
TRBJ1-1 TRBD1 - TRBV19 CASSIVRQGEAFF TGTGCCAGTAGTATAGTCCGACAGGGTGAAGCTTTCTTT
TRBJ2-1 TRBD2 - TRBV5-1 CASSGTSGGPTSYNEQFF TGCGCCAGCAGCGGAACTAGCGGGGGCCCGACATCCTACAATGAGCAGTTCTTC
TRBJ2-5 - - TRBV9 CASSGGQGLGETQYF TGTGCCAGCAGCGGTGGCCAGGGCTTGGGAGAGACCCAGTACTTC
TRBJ2-3 TRBD2 - TRBV4-3 CASSKSTSGSSTDTQYF TGCGCCAGCAGTAAGTCTACTAGCGGGTCTAGCACAGATACGCAGTATTTT
TRBJ1-1 - - TRBV12-3/TRBV12-4 CASSETKRAFF TGTGCCAGCAGTGAGACAAAGCGGGCTTTCTTT
TRBJ2-7 TRBD1 - TRBV24-1 CATSDLRGPLYF TGTGCCACCAGTGATCTCAGGGGGCCCTTGTACTTC
TRBJ1-2 - - TRBV19 CASSVIRTDYGYTF TGTGCCAGTAGTGTGATCCGGACAGACTATGGCTACACCTTC
TRBJ1-6 TRBD1 - TRBV2 CASSLPTGDNSPLHF TGTGCCAGCAGTTTGCCGACAGGGGATAATTCACCCCTCCACTTT
TRBJ2-5 TRBD2 - TRBV28 CASSVAGHEAETQYF TGTGCCAGCAGTGTAGCGGGCCATGAAGCGGAGACCCAGTACTTC
TRBJ1-1 - - TRBV7-9 CASSPGGGAGTEAFF TGTGCCAGCAGCCCCGGTGGGGGGGCGGGAACTGAAGCTTTCTTT
TRBJ2-1 - - TRBV4-1 CASSQGIQSDNEQFF TGCGCCAGCAGCCAAGGGATTCAAAGCGACAATGAGCAGTTCTTC
TRBJ2-2 - - TRBV5-1 CASKALDGGELFF TGCGCCAGCAAGGCACTAGACGGCGGGGAGCTGTTTTTT
TRBJ1-6 - - TRBV6-1 CASSEGAPRGSPLHF TGTGCCAGCAGTGAAGGTGCCCCCCGGGGGTCACCCCTCCACTTT
TRBJ2-7 - - TRBV3-1/TRBV3-2 CASSQERVRGYEQYF TGTGCCAGCAGCCAAGAAAGGGTCAGGGGTTACGAGCAGTACTTC
TRBJ2-5 TRBD1 - TRBV30 CAWRMGDRAQETQYF TGTGCCTGGAGGATGGGGGACAGAGCTCAAGAGACCCAGTACTTC
TRBJ1-3 - - TRBV5-1 CASSPEGSGNTIYF TGCGCCAGCAGCCCCGAGGGCTCTGGAAACACCATATATTTT
TRBJ1-2 - - TRBV4-3 CASSQGPDSWDGYTF TGCGCCAGCAGCCAAGGACCCGACAGTTGGGATGGCTACACCTTC
TRBJ1-5 - - TRBV3-1/TRBV3-2 CASRGGGPQHF TGTGCCAGCCGCGGGGGGGGGCCCCAGCATTTT
TRBJ1-2 TRBD1 - TRBV27 CASSPDRVYGYTF TGTGCCAGCAGTCCCGACAGGGTCTATGGCTACACCTTC
TRBJ1-6 - - TRBV19 CASKAGVTSPLHF TGTGCCAGTAAGGCGGGGGTGACTTCACCCCTCCACTTT
TRBJ1-6 - - TRBV19 CASSITPSRDSPLHF TGTGCCAGTAGTATTACGCCTTCGCGGGATTCACCCCTCCACTTT
TRBJ2-2 - few TRBV6-5 CASSSPTGYGELFF TGTGCCAGCAGTTCGCCGACGGGGTACGGGGAGCTGTTTTTT